The following is a T cell receptor beta chain sequence with its context. This clone was counted at least ten times. What antigen it recognizes has not been identified. Base quality data are lacking; no much larger clone is found one base away. The donors were healthy, HIV-negative adults with no recently reported acute infections or vaccinations. Only Caucasian adults living in Nashville, Tennessee, USA were represented among the donors. CD4+ T cells were enriched through magnetic negative selection, after which naive cells were positively selected on CD45RA and the remaining negative fraction served as the memory subset. Blood was collected by leukapheresis, and PBMCs were isolated by Ficoll-Histopaque density gradient centrifugation and then cryopreserved in liquid nitrogen vapor phase. Purity and quantity of every magnetically sorted T cell population were checked by analytical flow cytometry. Genomic DNA was isolated from every sorted fraction and measured by UV absorbance on a Nanodrop 2000c.

V trim: 5 bases; J trim: 5 bases; unmatched bases: 8. The CDR3 measures 15 amino acids from cysteine to phenylalanine. Of the read, only the CDR3 DNA is kept; its 45 bases are in frame from base 1. CDR1 and CDR2 (SGHTA, FQGTGA) derive from the germline V gene. Using the deep immunoSEQ assay, multiplex PCR amplified TCR CDR3 regions from genomic DNA. For each cell subset, the extracted genomic DNA was distributed evenly across all wells of several immunoSEQ 96-well plates, and each plate served as one replicate. For sorted subsets, roughly 200 ng of genomic DNA, equivalent to 25,000 to 30,000 T cell genomes, went into each replicate PCR. Purified libraries were quantified with a Qubit 3.0 fluorometer, sized on a Bioanalyzer 2100, and re-quantified with the KAPA Library Quantification kit. Every immunoSEQ 96-well plate was sequenced on a separate single-read 150-cycle Illumina NextSeq 550 flow cell. As for the authors' bioinformatics: Because the immunoSEQ output held only junctional sequences and lacked quality scores, the filtering could not match the filtering applied to full-length reads. Sequences were annotated with PyIR, a Python wrapper for IgBLAST v1.9, and V/J genes and CDR3 were assigned using IMGT germline references. Reads with weak V/J assignments (E-value above 1e-6), missing CDR3, stop codons, out-of-frame junctions, or ambiguous translated residues were removed. V3J clonotypes were defined as sequences sharing the same inferred V gene, J gene, and CDR3 amino acid sequence. Percentage overlap between repertoires was calculated by dividing the number of shared unique clonotypes by the size of the smaller repertoire. Repertoire richness was assessed with RTK rarefaction, the Chao1 estimator, and Recon v2.1 estimates of unobserved clonotypes. For all TCRbeta clonotypes obtained by the gDNA method from several donors, generation probabilities were computed with OLGA. Imported from immuneACCESS, the table was reduced by TCRdb to in-frame sequences with V and J called. These copies leave out some clones; in studies compared against another copy, an unresolved V gene accounts for under half, and the cause of the remainder is not known. Clone size and V and J calls were adopted from that table, with D and trimming inferred from the DNA. This sample holds about 1.1 million clones; 60% to 80% were observed only once. Approximately 0.95% of the sample belongs to the ten largest clones.

This entry is derived from a study of shared clonotypes between healthy human individuals (dated by TCRdb to 2020 to 2022). Turning to the overall study: A couple of women and a few men aged 18 to 49 years were included in the cohort. Per donor, three plates each were used for CD4 naive and CD4 memory, two for CD8 naive, and one for CD8 memory. To estimate repertoire size and how much clonotypes are shared between individuals, the study performed deep sequencing of blood TCR repertoires from about 5 healthy adults. Different laboratories and diverse techniques were used to prepare libraries and sequence TCR repertoires, to increase sequencing depth and limit assay-specific biases. Each donor's leukapheresis produced roughly between roughly 0.85 and 9.5 billion PBMCs. Summary of the overall study and its limitations: Naive subsets generally had larger estimated clonotype richness than memory subsets did. Only blood was sampled, and tissue TCR repertoires likely differ from those in blood. The genetic and exposure-history diversity represented was limited by the small number of donors. Approximately 5% of naive CD4, 3.5% of naive CD8, about 2.5% of memory CD4, and 0.35% to 0.5% of memory CD8 clonotypes were shared across several donors. Based on pairwise subsampling, the degree of clonotype sharing among donors was expected to be affected by sequencing depth. Incomplete sequencing was indicated by rarefaction of sorted-subset datasets, despite the large sequencing depth. Compared with non-shared clonotypes, clonotypes shared by all four sorted-subset donors had higher generation probabilities.

Recombination connected TRBV7-3 to TRBJ2-5; a stretch of 10 junction bases matches TRBD2. The sequenced sample was memory CD4+ T cells from PBMCs. The meaning of the sample's cell subset or site label: CD45RA-negative fraction. This sequence originates from a man between 18 and 29 years old in good health. Some clones in this sample may be carry-over from other donors' samples. The nucleotide sequence reads TGTGCCAGCAGCCCCTCTAGCGGGAGATGGGAGACCCAGTACTTC. Translation gives CASSPSSGRWETQYF.